A selection of T cell receptor beta chains follows, all from one sample in a study of circulating tumor DNA in untreated peripheral T-cell lymphoma. The repertoire was sequenced with immunoSEQ multiplex PCR; TCRdb's copy has only in-frame clones and lacks some. Of some 580 clones in the sample, 70% to 90% are singletons; the top ten hold approximately 1%. Sequencing used cell-free DNA from blood serum. Every receptor here comes from a human donor with peripheral T-cell lymphoma. CDR3s include the opening cysteine and the closing phenylalanine or tryptophan.

V	J	CDR3
TRBV7-8	TRBJ1-1	CASSLISSGRISEAFF
TRBV7-2	TRBJ2-5	CASSPRWETQYF
TRBV5-1	TRBJ2-1	CASSLASGGEQFF
TRBV27	TRBJ1-5	CASSLSDPSGQPQHF
TRBV28	TRBJ2-7	CASSQRYEQYF
TRBV11-2	TRBJ2-7	CASSRDRGQYEQYF
TRBV10-3	TRBJ2-1	CAISQNVDNEQFF
TRBV10-1	TRBJ2-5	CASSESSTSGTETQYF
TRBV5-1	TRBJ2-7	CASSNRVTYEQYF
TRBV27	TRBJ1-1	CASSLSTGTVRDTEAFF
TRBV7-4	TRBJ2-6	CASSSHHSSQSRANVLTF
TRBV7-2	TRBJ2-7	CASSFIFGAGSYEQYF
TRBV2	TRBJ2-7	CASSDRDSAYEQYF
TRBV5-1	TRBJ1-5	CASSPDSRNQPQHF
TRBV7-8	TRBJ1-1	CASSSDTSGAFF
TRBV7-3	TRBJ2-7	CASSLSGAGSYEQYF
TRBV7-2	TRBJ2-7	CASSNHHYEQYF
TRBV15	TRBJ2-3	CATSRGQGDPPLTDTQYF
TRBV5-4	TRBJ2-4	CASSGTGGSYIQYF
TRBV4-1	TRBJ2-3	CASSNRDRGIDTQYF
TRBV14	TRBJ2-2	CASSQKRTGELFF
TRBV19	TRBJ1-5	CASSPAPPGSNQPQHF
TRBV7-9	TRBJ1-2	CASSLEGTGNYGYTF
TRBV19	TRBJ1-1	CASKGQGIGTEAFF
TRBV13	TRBJ1-5	CASSLGGVNQPQHF
TRBV6-1	TRBJ1-2	CASTPGPNYGYTF
TRBV25-1	TRBJ1-2	CASRGHFYGYTF
TRBV5-3	TRBJ1-5	CARSLDPPGRGHQPQHF
TRBV5-6	TRBJ2-5	CASSFPHQETQYF
TRBV5-1	TRBJ1-1	CASRQMGTEAFF
TRBV29-1	TRBJ1-2	CSVRTDNYGYTF
TRBV30	TRBJ1-6	CAWKFMYNSPLHF
TRBV4-3	TRBJ2-1	CASSQGPSGIDNEQFF
TRBV10-1	TRBJ2-1	CASSDKGLAGGINEQFF
TRBV7-6	TRBJ1-1	CASSLSDRPEAFF
TRBV9	TRBJ1-2	CASSPRAGYGYTF
TRBV5-1	TRBJ1-2	CASSPGGAGYGYTF
TRBV5-1	TRBJ2-3	CASTRLAGGREDTQYF
TRBV27	TRBJ1-5	CASSLGGQPQHF
TRBV4-2	TRBJ1-3	CASSQETDNSGNTIYF
TRBV7-2	TRBJ2-1	CASSLNPSYEQFF
TRBV18	TRBJ1-1	CASSPLGNTEAFF